The clone carrying this T cell receptor (beta chain) has just a few counts. Its antigen is still unknown. Germline V gives CDR1 SGHAT, CDR2 FQNNGV. Trimming removed 6 bases from V and 3 bases from J; junction bases left unmatched: 5. This CDR3 is built from 14 residues. A universal primer site was created by template switching, with the cDNA bearing unique molecular identifiers. TCRdb reprocessed the 5' RACE reads via MiXCR and lists one record per CDR3 protein. The sample contains approximately 470,000 distinct CDR3 sequences, 13% to 15% of which appear only once. This record comes from a study of identical twins. Regarding the study as a whole: For monozygotic twins, models underestimated out-of-frame TCR alpha sharing. Less excess twin sharing appeared in beta out-of-frame sequences.

The data also belong to a second study, concerning yellow fever vaccine responses in identical twins. From that second work: Twins reportedly showed a vaccine T cell response that seemed partly convergent and partly personalized.

This TCR was sampled from a woman aged 18-29 years in good health. The gene calls are TRBV11-2 and TRBJ2-1, with TRBD1 identical over 7 bases. The sequenced material came from CD4+ T cells sorted from blood. CDR3 region: CASRSRTGYNEQFF. CDR3 in DNA: TGTGCCAGCAGGTCTCGGACAGGCTACAATGAGCAGTTCTTC.